Shown below are 11 T cell receptor beta chains from a single sample sequenced in a study of blood T cell repertoires in COVID-19. Method: immunoSEQ multiplex PCR; TCRdb's copy keeps in-frame clones and lacks some. This sample has roughly 200,000 clones, with roughly 79% found just once. The material sequenced was peripheral blood. The receptors here all came from a woman aged 40-49 years with COVID-19, enrolled during active disease.

This clone was picked up a small number of times. A junction end diverges from the germline sequence, so it may reflect a read error. The V call is TRBV10-3, the J call TRBJ2-1; TRBD2 agrees at 10 bases. Germline V lookup: CDR1 ENHRY, CDR2 SYGVKD. The CDR3 covers 17 residues. This CDR3 is CAISGTSDQSSYNEQFF. The CDR3 DNA follows: TGTGCGATCAGCGGGACTAGCGATCAGAGCTCCTACAATGAGCAGTTCTTC.

The rearrangement uses TRBV5-1 and TRBJ1-6; a possible D gene is TRBD1 (6 bases). The germline V gene encodes CDR1 SGHRS and CDR2 YFSETQ. V was clipped by 0 bases and J by 9 bases, with 13 bases between them. The CDR3 runs 15 residues. CDR3 sequence (DNA): TGCGCCAGCAGCTTGGAGACGGGGGGCGGTTCACCCCTCCACTTT. Translating it yields CASSLETGGGSPLHF.

The chain uses TRBV11-2 and TRBJ2-3; possibly TRBD2 for D (6 bases). Trimming removed 8 bases from V and 3 bases from J, with 24 bases in between. The CDR3 has 17 amino acids. CDR1 SGHAT and CDR2 FQNNGV come from the germline V gene. The CDR3 sequence: CASRPVRASDGTDTQYF. CDR3 in DNA: TGTGCCAGCCGCCCTGTCCGGGCTAGCGATGGTACAGATACGCAGTATTTT.

This chain joins TRBV18 and TRBJ2-5, with a weak D call TRBD1 (5 bases). Trimming removed 5 bases at V and 5 bases at J, with 9 bases between. CDR3 size: 12 residues. The germline V gene has CDR1 KGHSH and CDR2 LQKENI. This chain's CDR3 is CASSGYRETQYF. For the CDR3, the DNA is TGTGCCAGCTCAGGTTACAGGGAGACCCAGTACTTC.

This chain joins TRBV28 and TRBJ1-1, with 8 nucleotides matching TRBD1. The CDR3 length is 15 residues. Germline loops: CDR1 MDHEN, CDR2 SYDVKM. The J segment lost 1 base and the V segment lost 6 bases, leaving 7 bases of the junction unmatched. This chain's CDR3 is CASSWTGRGNTEAFF. CDR3 sequence (DNA): TGTGCCAGCAGCTGGACAGGGCGGGGGAACACTGAAGCTTTCTTT.

The rearrangement joins TRBV27 to TRBJ2-7; D might be TRBD1 (6 bases). Germline V gene data show CDR1 as MNHEY and CDR2 as SMNVEV (reference sequence). This CDR3 region has 15 residues. V lost 5 bases to trimming and J lost 0 bases, with 14 bases between them. The CDR3 region is CASSPTGHPSYEQYF. The CDR3, as DNA: TGTGCCAGCAGTCCCACAGGGCACCCCTCCTACGAGCAGTACTTC.

The V call is TRBV15, the J call TRBJ2-7, with D maybe TRBD2 (6 bases). The germline CDR1 and CDR2 sequences are LNHNV and YYDKDF (reference sequence). Between the trimmed V and J ends, which lost 0 bases and 7 bases, there was a span of 10 bases. This CDR3 is built from 13 residues. CDR3 region: CATSREGAGEQYF. The CDR3 DNA sequence: TGTGCCACCAGCAGAGAAGGGGCGGGAGAGCAGTACTTC.

The CDR3 DNA sequence: TGTGCCAGCACCCCCCCCCGGGACAGGGGGCCTAATGAAAAACTGTTTTTT. As protein: CASTPPRDRGPNEKLFF. The chain combines TRBV28 with TRBJ1-4, with 12 bases identical to TRBD1. The trim removed 7 bases at V and 3 bases at J, leaving 9 bases unmatched. CDR1 and CDR2 (germline): MDHEN, SYDVKM. CDR3 length equals 17 residues.

CDR3 sequence reads: CASSRDGGGTGELFF. In DNA form, the CDR3 reads TGTGCCAGCAGCCGGGACGGCGGGGGTACCGGGGAGCTGTTTTTT. This rearrangement joins TRBV6-4 to TRBJ2-2; 7 bases are shared with TRBD2. The CDR3 spans 15 residues. Germline CDR1 MRHNA, CDR2 SNTAGT. J lost 5 bases, V lost 6 bases, and 9 bases had no gene match.

The rearrangement joins TRBV18 to TRBJ2-1, with a tentative D call TRBD1 (6 bases). The CDR3 runs to 13 residues. In germline, CDR1 is KGHSH, CDR2 LQKENI. The germline V and J ends were trimmed by 4 bases and 5 bases, with 9 bases remaining between them. The CDR3 bases are TGTGCCAGCTCACTGGCAGGGGACAATGAGCAGTTCTTC. Its translation: CASSLAGDNEQFF.

This chain joins TRBV29-1 and TRBJ1-3; 7 nucleotides match TRBD1. The germline V gene has CDR1 SQVTM and CDR2 ANQGSEA. V lost 7 bases and J lost 1; bases outside the gene matches: 7. The CDR3 totals 14 residues. This chain's CDR3 is CSATGDSSGNTIYF. CDR3 coding DNA: TGCAGCGCAACAGGGGACTCTTCTGGAAACACCATATATTTT.